Below, one T cell receptor (beta chain) is given with its context. A much larger clone lies a single base off, so this may be a read error. The sample comes from a study of blood T cell repertoires in COVID-19. Study at large: COVID-19 samples collected from the United States, Italy and Spain covered acute and convalescent phases. Sources were T cells, B-cell-depleted T cells, or PBMCs; the material itself was cDNA or gDNA.

The ends were cut back, 1 base at V and 1 base at J, with 4 bases in the middle. CDR1 is SEHNR and CDR2 is FQNEAQ in the germline V gene (reference sequence). CDR3 length equals 13 residues. In the original processing: Amplification with reference gene primers provided the estimates of nucleated cell counts. The protocol was immunoSEQ multiplex PCR, while the TCRdb copy is restricted to in-frame clones and leaves out a portion. That table is the source of V, J and clone size, and D and trimming were worked out from the DNA. The sample gives approximately 120,000 clones, about 80% of which show up once; approximately 7% is in the top ten.

V gene TRBV7-9 combines with J gene TRBJ1-1; D is ambiguous. The clonotype comes from a woman between 45 and 65 years old with acute or convalescent COVID-19. Source material: peripheral blood. The CDR3 protein is CASSLVQNTEAFF. The CDR3 region has the DNA TGTGCCAGCAGCTTAGTACAGAACACTGAAGCTTTCTTT.